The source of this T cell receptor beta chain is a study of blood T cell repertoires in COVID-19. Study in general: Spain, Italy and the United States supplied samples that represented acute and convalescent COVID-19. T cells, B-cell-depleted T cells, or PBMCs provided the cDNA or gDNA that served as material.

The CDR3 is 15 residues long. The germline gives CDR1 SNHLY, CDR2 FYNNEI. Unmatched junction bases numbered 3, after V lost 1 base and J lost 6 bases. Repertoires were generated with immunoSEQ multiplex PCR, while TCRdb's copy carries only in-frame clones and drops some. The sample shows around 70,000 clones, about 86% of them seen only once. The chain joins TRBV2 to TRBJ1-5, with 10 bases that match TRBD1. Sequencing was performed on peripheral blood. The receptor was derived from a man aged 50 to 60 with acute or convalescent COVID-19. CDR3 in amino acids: CASSEGTGGTQPQHF. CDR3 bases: TGTGCCAGCAGTGAAGGGACAGGGGGTACTCAGCCCCAGCATTTT.